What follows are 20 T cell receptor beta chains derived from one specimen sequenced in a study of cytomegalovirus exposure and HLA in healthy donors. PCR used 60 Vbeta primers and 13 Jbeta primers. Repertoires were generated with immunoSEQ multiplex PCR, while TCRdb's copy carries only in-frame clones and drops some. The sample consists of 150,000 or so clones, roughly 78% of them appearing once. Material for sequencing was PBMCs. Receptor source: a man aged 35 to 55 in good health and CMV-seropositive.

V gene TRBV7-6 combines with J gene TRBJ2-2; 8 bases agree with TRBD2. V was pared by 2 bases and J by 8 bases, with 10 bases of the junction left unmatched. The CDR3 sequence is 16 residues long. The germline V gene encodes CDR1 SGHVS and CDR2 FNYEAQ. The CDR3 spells CASSLLTGGEVGELFF. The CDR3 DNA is TGTGCCAGCAGCTTATTAACGGGAGGGGAAGTGGGGGAGCTGTTTTTT.

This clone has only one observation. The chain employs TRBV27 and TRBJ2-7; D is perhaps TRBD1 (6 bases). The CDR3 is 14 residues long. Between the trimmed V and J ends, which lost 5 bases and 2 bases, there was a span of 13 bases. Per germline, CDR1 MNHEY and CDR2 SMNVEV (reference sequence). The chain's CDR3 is CASSDGGLAYEQYF. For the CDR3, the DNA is TGTGCCAGCAGTGATGGGGGCCTTGCCTACGAGCAGTACTTC.

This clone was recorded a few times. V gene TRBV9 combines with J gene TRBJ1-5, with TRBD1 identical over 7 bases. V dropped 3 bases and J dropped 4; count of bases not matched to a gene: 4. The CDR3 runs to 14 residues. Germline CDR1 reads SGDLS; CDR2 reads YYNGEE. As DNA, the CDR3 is TGTGCCAGCAGCGCGACAGGGTCGAATCAGCCCCAGCATTTT. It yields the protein CASSATGSNQPQHF.

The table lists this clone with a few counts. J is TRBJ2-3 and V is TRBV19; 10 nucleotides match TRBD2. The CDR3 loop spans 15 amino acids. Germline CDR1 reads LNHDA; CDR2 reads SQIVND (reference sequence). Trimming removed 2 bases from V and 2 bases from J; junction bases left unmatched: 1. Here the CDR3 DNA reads TGTGCCAGTAGTATAACTAGCGGGAACACAGATACGCAGTATTTT. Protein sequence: CASSITSGNTDTQYF.

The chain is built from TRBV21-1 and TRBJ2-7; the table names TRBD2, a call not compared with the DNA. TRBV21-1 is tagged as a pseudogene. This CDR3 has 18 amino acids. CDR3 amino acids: CASSKALIAGASTYEQYF. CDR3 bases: TGTGCCAGCAGCAAAGCGCTAATAGCGGGAGCCTCTACCTACGAGCAGTACTTC.

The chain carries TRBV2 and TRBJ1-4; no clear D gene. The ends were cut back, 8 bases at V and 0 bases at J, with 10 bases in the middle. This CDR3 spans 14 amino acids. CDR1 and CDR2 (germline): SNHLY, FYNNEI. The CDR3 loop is CASQIEATNEKLFF. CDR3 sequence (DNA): TGTGCCAGCCAAATAGAGGCAACTAATGAAAAACTGTTTTTT.

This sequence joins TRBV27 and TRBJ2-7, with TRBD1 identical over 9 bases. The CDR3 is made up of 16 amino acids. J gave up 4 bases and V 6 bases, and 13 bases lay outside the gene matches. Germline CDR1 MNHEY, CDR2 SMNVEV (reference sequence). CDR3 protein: CASRTKPGQGVYEQYF. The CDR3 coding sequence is TGTGCCAGCAGAACTAAACCGGGACAGGGCGTTTACGAGCAGTACTTC.

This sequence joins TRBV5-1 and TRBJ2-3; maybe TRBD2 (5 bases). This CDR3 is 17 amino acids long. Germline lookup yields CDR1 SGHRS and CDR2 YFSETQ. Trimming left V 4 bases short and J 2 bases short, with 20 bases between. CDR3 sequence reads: CASSAEDSRPSTDTQYF. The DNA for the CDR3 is TGCGCCAGCAGCGCCGAGGACTCCCGGCCCTCCACAGATACGCAGTATTTT.

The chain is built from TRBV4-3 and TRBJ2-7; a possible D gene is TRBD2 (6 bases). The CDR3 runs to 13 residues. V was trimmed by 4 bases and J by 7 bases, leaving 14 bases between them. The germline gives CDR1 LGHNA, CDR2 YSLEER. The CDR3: CASSPGALQEQYF. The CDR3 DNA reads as TGCGCCAGCAGCCCGGGAGCTCTACAGGAGCAGTACTTC.

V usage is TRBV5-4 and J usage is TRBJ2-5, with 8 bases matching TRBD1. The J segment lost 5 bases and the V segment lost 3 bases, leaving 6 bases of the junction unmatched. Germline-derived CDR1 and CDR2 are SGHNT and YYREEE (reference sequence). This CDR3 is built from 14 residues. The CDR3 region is CASSYSGGGETQYF. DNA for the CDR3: TGTGCCAGCAGCTATTCAGGGGGCGGCGAGACCCAGTACTTC.

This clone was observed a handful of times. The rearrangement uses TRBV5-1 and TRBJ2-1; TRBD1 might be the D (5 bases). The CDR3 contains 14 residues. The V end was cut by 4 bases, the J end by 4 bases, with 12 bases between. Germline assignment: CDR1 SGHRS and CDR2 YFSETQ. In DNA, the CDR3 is TGCGCCAGCAGCCAGACAGTGGGGTACAATGAGCAGTTCTTC. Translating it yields CASSQTVGYNEQFF.

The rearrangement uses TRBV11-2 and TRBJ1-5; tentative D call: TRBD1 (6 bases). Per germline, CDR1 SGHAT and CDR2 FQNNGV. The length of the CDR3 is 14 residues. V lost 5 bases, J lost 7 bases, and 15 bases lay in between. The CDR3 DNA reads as TGTGCCAGCAGCCCTACAGGGTTCGAACAGCCCCAGCATTTT. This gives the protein CASSPTGFEQPQHF.

CDR3 in DNA: TGCGCCAGCAGCTCCGGACTAGCGGGAGAAGGCTACGAGCAGTACTTC. Its translation is CASSSGLAGEGYEQYF. The V gene is TRBV5-1, the J gene TRBJ2-7; 13 nucleotides agree with TRBD2. The CDR3 totals 16 residues. Germline CDR1 is SGHRS and CDR2 is YFSETQ. After removal of 3 bases from V and 3 bases from J, the junction contained 6 bases not matched to a gene.

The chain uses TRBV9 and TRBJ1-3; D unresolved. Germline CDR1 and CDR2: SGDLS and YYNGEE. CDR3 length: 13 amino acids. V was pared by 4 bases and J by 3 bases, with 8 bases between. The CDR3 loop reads CASSPYLGNTIYF. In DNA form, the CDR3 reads TGTGCCAGCAGCCCCTACCTTGGAAACACCATATATTTT.

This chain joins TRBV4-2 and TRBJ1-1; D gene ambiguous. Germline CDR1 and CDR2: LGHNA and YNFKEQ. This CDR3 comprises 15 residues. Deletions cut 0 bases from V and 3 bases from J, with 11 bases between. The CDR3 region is CASSQDLGRDTEAFF. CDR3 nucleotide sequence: TGTGCCAGCAGCCAAGATCTCGGTCGGGACACTGAAGCTTTCTTT.

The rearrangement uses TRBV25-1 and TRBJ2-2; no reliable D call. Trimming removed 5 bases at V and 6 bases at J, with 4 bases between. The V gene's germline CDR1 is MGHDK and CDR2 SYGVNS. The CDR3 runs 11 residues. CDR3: CASSLSGELFF. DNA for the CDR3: TGTGCCAGCAGTTTATCCGGGGAGCTGTTTTTT.

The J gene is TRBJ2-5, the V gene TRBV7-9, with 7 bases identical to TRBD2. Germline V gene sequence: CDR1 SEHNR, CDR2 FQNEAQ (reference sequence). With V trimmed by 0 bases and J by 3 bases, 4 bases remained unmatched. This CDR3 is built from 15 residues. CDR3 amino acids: CASSLALAGEETQYF. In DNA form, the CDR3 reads TGTGCCAGCAGCTTAGCTCTTGCGGGAGAAGAGACCCAGTACTTC.

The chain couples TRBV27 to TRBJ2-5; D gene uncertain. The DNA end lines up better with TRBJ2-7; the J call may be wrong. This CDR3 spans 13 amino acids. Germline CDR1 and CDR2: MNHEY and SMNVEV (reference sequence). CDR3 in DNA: TGTGCCAGCAGTTTATCGTGGGGCTACGAGCAGTACTTC. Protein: CASSLSWGYEQYF.

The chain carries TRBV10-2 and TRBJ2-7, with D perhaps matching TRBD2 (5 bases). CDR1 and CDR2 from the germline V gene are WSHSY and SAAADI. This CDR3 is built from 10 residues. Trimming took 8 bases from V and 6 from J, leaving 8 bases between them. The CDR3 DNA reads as TGCGCCAGCGGCGGGTTCGAGCAGTACTTC. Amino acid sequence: CASGGFEQYF.

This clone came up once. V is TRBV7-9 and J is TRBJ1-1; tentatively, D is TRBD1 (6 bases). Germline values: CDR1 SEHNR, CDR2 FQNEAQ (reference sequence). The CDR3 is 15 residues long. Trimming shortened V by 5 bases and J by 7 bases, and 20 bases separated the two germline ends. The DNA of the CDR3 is TGTGCCAGCAGCGCACCTCCCCGGGACACTTTTGAAGCTTTCTTT. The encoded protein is CASSAPPRDTFEAFF.